This T cell receptor (beta chain) appears in the sequencing data of a study of blood T cell repertoires in COVID-19 (dated by TCRdb to 2019 to 2021). General notes on the study: Samples covering the acute and convalescent phases of COVID-19 were provided by collaborators in the United States, Italy and Spain. The samples were drawn from two sources: the first 160 participants of the ongoing ImmuneRACE study, and about 1,300 subjects contributed by 6 global collaborators. The prospective study material was composed of cDNA or gDNA derived from T cells, B-cell-depleted T cells, or PBMCs. Subjects who had been exposed to COVID-19, were actively infected with it, or had recovered from it provided the deeply sampled blood TCRbeta repertoires that made up the dataset. A de-identified subject ID, COVID-19 status, age in years and sex were almost always included in the sample metadata. Where available, HLA class I and class II types were obtained from metadata supplied by the sample provider rather than from assay-based typing. A freely available public database, intended as a resource for researchers studying the immune response to SARS-CoV-2, is where the repertoires were released. Study-wide findings and limitations: Clinical and demographic metadata were provided uncurated, with the amount varying by source and participant.

CDR3 length: 18 amino acids, cysteine to phenylalanine. TCRbeta CDR3 regions were amplified from genomic DNA by means of the immunoSEQ Assay, a bias-controlled multiplex PCR. Concerning the study's data processing: Within the assay, amplification of reference gene primers was used to estimate how many nucleated cells each sample contained. To quantify the absolute abundance of each unique TCRbeta CDR3 rearrangement, sequence reads were collapsed and filtered. For each sample, productive Simpson clonality was calculated as the square root of Simpson's diversity index over productive rearrangements. TCRdb limited this immuneACCESS table to in-frame rearrangements with V and J called. A share of clones is missing; checked studies link under half to unresolved V genes, and the rest is unexplained. That table is the source of V, J and clone size, and D and trimming were worked out from the DNA. Counted in this sample were more than 200,000 clones; 65% to 90% of them appeared once. Jointly, the top ten make up roughly 12% of the sample.

With regard to this clone: Its antigen is still unknown. The limits of the CDR3 on the DNA are not certain, so only TCRdb's listed CDR3 is given.

At one collaborating source in Seattle, patients were enrolled during active infection and were followed longitudinally through the course of disease. Each collaborating institution followed its own protocols to collect whole blood in K2EDTA tubes. Collaborator samples were shipped for TCRbeta analysis as frozen whole blood, isolated PBMCs, or DNA extracted from either sample type. Sequencing was carried out using peripheral blood. The rearranged chain carries TRBV21-1 and TRBJ2-4; the DNA was not compared with TRBD1, the D call given in the table. TRBV21-1 is a documented pseudogene. The source of this sequence is a man aged 45-65 years with COVID-19, enrolled during active disease. The CDR3 region reads CASSKGVATGAAKNIQYF.